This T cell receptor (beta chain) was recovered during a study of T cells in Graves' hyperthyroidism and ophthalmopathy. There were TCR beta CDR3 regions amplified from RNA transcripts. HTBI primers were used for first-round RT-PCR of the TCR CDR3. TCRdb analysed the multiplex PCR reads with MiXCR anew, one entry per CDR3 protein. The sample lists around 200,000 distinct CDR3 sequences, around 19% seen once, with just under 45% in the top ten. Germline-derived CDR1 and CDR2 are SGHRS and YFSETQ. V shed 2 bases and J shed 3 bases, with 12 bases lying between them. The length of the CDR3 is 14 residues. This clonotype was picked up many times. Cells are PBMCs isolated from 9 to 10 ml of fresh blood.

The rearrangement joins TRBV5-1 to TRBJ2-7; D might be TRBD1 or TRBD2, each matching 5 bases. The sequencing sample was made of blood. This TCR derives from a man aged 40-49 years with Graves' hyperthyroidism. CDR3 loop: CASSFKGPGYEQYF. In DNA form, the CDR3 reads TGCGCCAGCAGCTTCAAGGGACCGGGCTACGAGCAGTACTTC.